This entry features one TCR beta chain sequence. What it binds is unknown. With 3 bases removed from V and 4 bases from J, the gap between germline ends came to 17 bases. The CDR3 totals 15 residues. CDR1 SQVTM and CDR2 ANQGSEA come from the germline V gene. Combining a sample-barcoded 5' primer with a J-beta primer mix, a second PCR ran for about 7 to 11 cycles. TCRdb itself ran the 5' RACE reads through MiXCR, one entry per CDR3 protein. Of about 800,000 distinct CDR3 sequences in the sample, around a quarter were seen once. The data were obtained in a study of blood T cells in healthy people across ages. Study-level findings and limits: No one knew whether donors had CMV, which possibly confounded expanded clonotype changes.

These data are also associated with another study on T cells of mothers and their children. That report adds: Sequencing got over 8.5 million TCR beta CDR3 reads from each mother and several million from each child.

Sequenced sample: blood. The TCR originated in a boy aged 5-17 years in good health. The chain joins TRBV29-1 to TRBJ2-3; no clear D gene. CDR3 in amino acids: CSVDGISNPPDTQYF. The CDR3 DNA reads TGCAGCGTTGACGGAATCTCCAATCCCCCAGATACGCAGTATTTT.